This T cell receptor (beta chain) is from a study of radiotherapy plus CTLA-4 blockade in lung cancer. Across the whole study: Disease control was achieved by 31% of patients, and objective responses by 15% to 20%.

There are 13 residues in the CDR3. Germline CDR1 reads SNHLY; CDR2 reads FYNNEI. Losses at the gene ends were 6 bases for V and 8 bases for J; bases not matched to a gene: 9. Produced via immunoSEQ multiplex PCR; TCRdb's table is partial and in-frame only. Of tens of thousands of clones listed, 80% to 85% are singletons. Turning to this clone: Its antigen is still unknown.

Whole-study findings and limits: The best predictor of response was reported to be early blood T cell clone dynamics, with interferon-beta. TCR clones of tumor origin grew in blood after radiotherapy plus ipilimumab.

Specimen: peripheral blood, collected from a patient treated with radiotherapy plus ipilimumab. V and J are TRBV2 and TRBJ1-2; 7 bases line up with TRBD1. The receptor was derived from a human donor with non-small cell lung cancer who had stable disease on radiotherapy plus ipilimumab. DNA for the CDR3: TGTGCCAGCAGGATTGACAGGGCAGGAGGCTACACCTTC. Amino acid sequence: CASRIDRAGGYTF.